These 14 T cell receptor beta chains were all obtained from the same sample, sequenced in a study of OX40 agonist ivuxolimab in advanced cancers. Clones were sequenced by immunoSEQ multiplex PCR, and TCRdb holds only the in-frame ones, with some missing. The sample lists over 65,000 clones; roughly 90% were seen once. Sequences were derived from CD4+ or CD8+ T cells sorted from blood, sampled in a trial of the OX40 agonist ivuxolimab. Receptors were obtained from an adult with an advanced solid tumor such as melanoma, head and neck, liver or kidney cancer.

The chain joins TRBV9 to TRBJ2-2; D ambiguous. CDR1 SGDLS and CDR2 YYNGEE come from the germline V gene. The CDR3 is 14 residues long. V was trimmed by 0 bases and J by 8 bases, leaving 11 bases between them. The CDR3: CASSVEAPGGELFF. In nucleotides, the CDR3 is TGTGCCAGCAGCGTAGAGGCCCCTGGGGGGGAGCTGTTTTTT.

This sequence joins TRBV15 and TRBJ2-1, with D possibly TRBD2 on 6 matching bases. CDR3 length: 13 amino acids. With 5 bases removed from V and 5 bases from J, the gap between germline ends came to 10 bases. Germline lookup yields CDR1 LNHNV and CDR2 YYDKDF (reference sequence). The chain's CDR3 is CATSLRLDNEQFF. CDR3 bases: TGTGCCACCAGCCTCCGACTAGACAATGAGCAGTTCTTC.

The J gene is TRBJ1-1, the V gene TRBV9, with D possibly matching TRBD1 (5 bases). The CDR3 spans 15 residues. Germline CDR1 and CDR2: SGDLS and YYNGEE. V lost 0 bases to trimming and J lost 5 bases, with 14 bases between them. For the CDR3, the DNA is TGTGCCAGCAGCGTAGGGGTGGGTTGGGGGACTGAAGCTTTCTTT. It specifies CASSVGVGWGTEAFF.

V is TRBV13 and J is TRBJ2-2; D call uncertain. In germline, CDR1 is PRHDT, CDR2 FYEKMQ (reference sequence). V was cut by 0 bases and J by 6 bases, with 11 bases left in between. The CDR3 covers 15 residues. This CDR3 is CASSLGLRTAGELFF. CDR3 sequence (DNA): TGTGCCAGCAGCTTAGGTCTAAGGACGGCCGGGGAGCTGTTTTTT.

The rearrangement links TRBV4-1 to TRBJ2-7; maybe TRBD2 (6 bases). Germline V gives CDR1 MGHRA, CDR2 YSYEKL. The germline V and J ends were trimmed by 1 base and 3 bases, with 13 bases remaining between them. This CDR3 comprises 15 residues. CDR3 amino acids: CASSQVPGVGYEQYF. The DNA for the CDR3 is TGCGCCAGCAGCCAAGTGCCGGGGGTTGGCTACGAGCAGTACTTC.

The chain carries TRBV19 and TRBJ1-5, with 7 bases that match TRBD1. This CDR3 is built from 14 residues. Germline loops: CDR1 LNHDA, CDR2 SQIVND (reference sequence). V lost 5 bases and J lost 5; bases outside the gene matches: 6. The CDR3 DNA sequence: TGTGCCAGTAGTTTCCCAGGGGGGGATCAGCCCCAGCATTTT. This gives the protein CASSFPGGDQPQHF.

The V call is TRBV10-3, the J call TRBJ1-2, with D unclear. In germline, CDR1 is ENHRY, CDR2 SYGVKD. Trimming shortened V by 0 bases and J by 4 bases, and 15 bases separated the two germline ends. The CDR3 runs to 16 residues. This CDR3 reads CAISESMPVLIYGYTF. CDR3 nucleotides: TGTGCCATCAGTGAGTCGATGCCAGTTCTGATCTATGGCTACACCTTC.

The chain is built from TRBV7-8 and TRBJ1-3; possible D gene TRBD1, 5 bases. Trimming shortened V by 5 bases and J by 7 bases, and 18 bases separated the two germline ends. Per germline, CDR1 SGHVS and CDR2 FQNEAQ. CDR3 length equals 15 residues. CDR3 nucleotides: TGTGCCAGCAGCCTGGGTCTTATAGGGGAGAACACCATATATTTT. It encodes CASSLGLIGENTIYF.

The chain joins TRBV19 to TRBJ2-1, with 9 nucleotides matching TRBD1. The CDR3 has 16 amino acids. Germline CDR1 reads LNHDA; CDR2 reads SQIVND (reference sequence). V was clipped by 0 bases and J by 7 bases; unmatched bases: 7. The CDR3 is CASSIDWEGQGNEQFF. CDR3 in DNA: TGTGCCAGTAGTATAGATTGGGAGGGACAGGGAAATGAGCAGTTCTTC. Combining the CDR3 with reference TRBV19 and TRBJ2-1 gives the whole variable domain DGGITQSPKYLFRKEGQNVTLSCEQNLNHDAMYWYRQDPGQGLRLIYYSQIVNDFQKGDIAEGYSVSREKKESFPLTVTSAQKNPTAFYLCASSIDWEGQGNEQFFGPGTRLTVL.

This sequence joins TRBV6-5 and TRBJ1-2; the D gene is possibly TRBD1 (5 bases). Germline-derived CDR1 and CDR2 are MNHEY and SVGAGI. The CDR3 spans 14 residues. Trimming removed 2 bases at V and 8 bases at J, with 15 bases between. The CDR3 DNA sequence: TGTGCCAGCAGTTACAGGGGAGGGATTGAGGGCTACACCTTC. Translated: CASSYRGGIEGYTF.

V gene TRBV7-9 combines with J gene TRBJ2-1, with 10 bases that match TRBD2. Germline values: CDR1 SEHNR, CDR2 FQNEAQ (reference sequence). This CDR3 contains 15 residues. Germline trimming cut 7 bases from V and 12 bases from J; bases unmatched to any gene: 15. The CDR3 loop is CASTPPSGGAGGQFF. In DNA form, the CDR3 reads TGTGCCAGCACCCCGCCAAGCGGGGGGGCCGGCGGGCAGTTCTTC.

The chain has TRBV5-6 and TRBJ1-6; D ambiguous. CDR1 is SGHDT and CDR2 is YYEEEE in the germline V gene. Trimming removed 4 bases at V and 14 bases at J, with 16 bases between. This CDR3 is 13 amino acids long. CDR3 DNA sequence: TGTGCCAGCAGCCCTGTGGGGTCGGCGGCCCTCCACTTT. Translating gives CASSPVGSAALHF.

The CDR3 DNA follows: TGCGCCAGCAGCTTTCCGTCCAGCGGGGGGGCCCGGGAGCAGTACTTC. Protein sequence: CASSFPSSGGAREQYF. V and J are TRBV5-1 and TRBJ2-7, with 10 bases aligning to TRBD2. The CDR3 is made up of 16 amino acids. CDR1 and CDR2 (germline): SGHRS, YFSETQ. V shed 2 bases, J shed 7 bases, and the junction held 12 bases outside the gene matches.

The chain combines TRBV11-2 with TRBJ2-4; 9 positions agree with TRBD2. This CDR3 has 15 amino acids. V lost 1 base to trimming and J lost 6 bases; unmatched junction nucleotides: 4. Germline V gene lookup returns CDR1 SGHAT and CDR2 FQNNGV. This chain's CDR3 is CASSLVAGGRNIQYF. CDR3 coding DNA: TGTGCCAGCAGCTTAGTTGCGGGGGGGCGAAACATTCAGTACTTC.